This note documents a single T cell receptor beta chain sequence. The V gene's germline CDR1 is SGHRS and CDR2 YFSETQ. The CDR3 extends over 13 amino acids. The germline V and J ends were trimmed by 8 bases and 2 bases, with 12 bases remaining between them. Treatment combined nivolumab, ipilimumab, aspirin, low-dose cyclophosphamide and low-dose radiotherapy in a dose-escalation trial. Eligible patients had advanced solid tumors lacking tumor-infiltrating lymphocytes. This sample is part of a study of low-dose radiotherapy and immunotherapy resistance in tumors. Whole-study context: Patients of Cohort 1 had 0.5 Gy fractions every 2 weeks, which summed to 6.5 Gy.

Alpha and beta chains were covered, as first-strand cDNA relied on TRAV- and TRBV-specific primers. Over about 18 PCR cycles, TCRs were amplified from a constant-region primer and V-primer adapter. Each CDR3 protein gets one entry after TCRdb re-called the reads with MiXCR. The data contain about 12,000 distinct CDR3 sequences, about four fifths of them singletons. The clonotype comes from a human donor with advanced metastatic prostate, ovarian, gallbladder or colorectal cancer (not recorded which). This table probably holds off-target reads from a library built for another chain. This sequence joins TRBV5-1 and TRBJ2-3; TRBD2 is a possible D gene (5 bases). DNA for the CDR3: TGCGCCAGTCATGCGGGTAACACAGATACGCAGTATTTT. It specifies CASHAGNTDTQYF.